Below are 29 T cell receptor beta chains sequenced from a single sample in a study of shared clonotypes between healthy human individuals. Produced via immunoSEQ multiplex PCR; TCRdb's table is partial and in-frame only. The sample has a few hundred thousand clones, around 97% seen once. Sequencing input: naive CD4+ T cells sorted from blood. Subset in this sample: CD45RA+ positively selected. The receptors originated from a woman in her twenties or thirties in good health.

The chain couples TRBV5-1 to TRBJ2-1; 8 positions agree with TRBD2. J lost 9 bases, V lost 0 bases, and 5 bases had no gene match. CDR3 size: 14 residues. Looked up from germline, CDR1 is SGHRS and CDR2 is YFSETQ. In DNA, the CDR3 is TGCGCCAGCAGCTTGGGGCGGGAGGCGGGTGAGCAGTTCTTC. This translates into CASSLGREAGEQFF.

V is TRBV19 and J is TRBJ1-2, with TRBD1 identical over 7 bases. The trim removed 6 bases at V and 7 bases at J, leaving 8 bases unmatched. CDR1 and CDR2 (germline): LNHDA, SQIVND (reference sequence). The CDR3 extends over 13 amino acids. The CDR3 loop is CASRRTGGLGYTF. CDR3 nucleotide sequence: TGTGCCAGTAGACGGACAGGAGGCCTTGGCTACACCTTC. Full variable domain (remainder filled in from reference TRBV19 and TRBJ1-2): DGGITQSPKYLFRKEGQNVTLSCEQNLNHDAMYWYRQDPGQGLRLIYYSQIVNDFQKGDIAEGYSVSREKKESFPLTVTSAQKNPTAFYLCASRRTGGLGYTFGSGTRLTVV.

The chain couples TRBV6-1 to TRBJ1-4; the match to TRBD1 covers 9 bases. The ends lost 5 bases at V and 4 bases at J; junction bases unmatched: 5. Germline V lookup: CDR1 MNHNS, CDR2 SASEGT. The CDR3 is 15 amino acids. The CDR3 reads CASSSNRGLNEKLFF. The CDR3 DNA reads TGTGCCAGCAGTTCCAACAGGGGGCTTAATGAAAAACTGTTTTTT.

The chain carries TRBV18 and TRBJ1-1; D may be TRBD1 (5 bases). Trimming shortened V by 3 bases and J by 1 base, and 12 bases separated the two germline ends. The CDR3 has 15 residues. Germline V lookup: CDR1 KGHSH, CDR2 LQKENI. This chain's CDR3 is CASSPGRGPNTEAFF. Written as DNA, the CDR3 is TGTGCCAGCTCACCCGGGAGGGGCCCGAACACTGAAGCTTTCTTT.

The chain is built from TRBV6-1 and TRBJ2-2, with D maybe TRBD2 (6 bases). The CDR3 is 14 residues long. The V gene lost 7 bases and the J gene lost 7 bases, with 16 bases spanning the gap. CDR1 MNHNS and CDR2 SASEGT come from the germline V gene. CDR3 in amino acids: CASKVGSIGGELFF. In DNA form, the CDR3 reads TGTGCCAGCAAGGTCGGGAGTATCGGCGGGGAGCTGTTTTTT.

V and J are TRBV5-6 and TRBJ1-1; the D is unclear. V shed 0 bases and J shed 5 bases, with 11 bases lying between them. Per the germline V gene, CDR1 is SGHDT and CDR2 is YYEEEE. This CDR3 spans 14 amino acids. The CDR3 sequence: CASSLGPTRTEAFF. CDR3 sequence (DNA): TGTGCCAGCAGCTTGGGACCAACGAGGACTGAAGCTTTCTTT.

The table lists this clone with a count of one. This sequence joins TRBV19 and TRBJ1-4, with D hard to call. V was pared by 6 bases and J by 8 bases, with 13 bases between. Looked up from germline, CDR1 is LNHDA and CDR2 is SQIVND (reference sequence). CDR3 size: 13 residues. The CDR3 is CASSSLIGEKLFF. In DNA form, the CDR3 reads TGTGCCAGTAGCTCCCTTATTGGGGAAAAACTGTTTTTT. Using reference TRBV19 and TRBJ1-4 for the parts outside the CDR3, the full variable domain is DGGITQSPKYLFRKEGQNVTLSCEQNLNHDAMYWYRQDPGQGLRLIYYSQIVNDFQKGDIAEGYSVSREKKESFPLTVTSAQKNPTAFYLCASSSLIGEKLFFGSGTQLSVL.

The V call is TRBV28, the J call TRBJ2-4, with 8 bases matching TRBD2. Germline loops: CDR1 MDHEN, CDR2 SYDVKM. V was clipped by 3 bases and J by 8 bases; unmatched bases: 3. The CDR3 length is 13 residues. The CDR3 sequence is CASSLDGRDIQYF. For the CDR3, the DNA is TGTGCCAGCAGTTTGGACGGGAGGGACATTCAGTACTTC.

The chain carries TRBV6-5 and TRBJ1-6, with a possible D match to TRBD1 (5 bases). V lost 0 bases to trimming and J lost 11 bases, with 8 bases between them. Germline values: CDR1 MNHEY, CDR2 SVGAGI. There are 13 residues in the CDR3. The CDR3 DNA sequence: TGTGCCAGCAGTTACTCGAAGGGGACACCCCTCCACTTT. Translating gives CASSYSKGTPLHF.

The rearrangement uses TRBV5-1 and TRBJ2-4; TRBD1 aligns across 8 bases. This CDR3 has 15 amino acids. Germline V gene lookup returns CDR1 SGHRS and CDR2 YFSETQ. Unmatched junction bases numbered 5, after V lost 0 bases and J lost 6 bases. The CDR3 region is CASSLVQGAGNIQYF. DNA of the CDR3: TGCGCCAGCAGCTTGGTGCAGGGGGCCGGAAACATTCAGTACTTC.

The chain employs TRBV15 and TRBJ1-1; TRBD1 matches at 7 bases. Trimming took 1 base from V and 6 from J; bases not matched to a gene: 8. Germline loops: CDR1 LNHNV, CDR2 YYDKDF (reference sequence). The CDR3 spans 15 residues. The CDR3 region is CATSRGGQASPEAFF. CDR3 DNA: TGTGCCACCAGCAGAGGCGGACAGGCGTCCCCTGAAGCTTTCTTT.

The rearrangement links TRBV19 to TRBJ2-6; no firm D call. The V gene lost 9 bases and the J gene lost 3 bases, with 15 bases spanning the gap. This CDR3 comprises 15 residues. The V gene's germline CDR1 is LNHDA and CDR2 SQIVND (reference sequence). The CDR3 spells CASDGRSSGANVLTF. In DNA form, the CDR3 reads TGTGCCAGCGACGGACGCAGCAGTGGGGCCAACGTCCTGACTTTC.

The sample holds a few counts of this clone. Written as DNA, the CDR3 is TGTGCCAGCAGCTTATCCCGGGACACTGAAGCTTTCTTT. It codes for CASSLSRDTEAFF. This rearrangement joins TRBV7-3 to TRBJ1-1; no clear D. CDR3 size: 13 residues. Per the germline V gene, CDR1 is SGHTA and CDR2 is FQGTGA. With 2 bases removed from V and 3 bases from J, the gap between germline ends came to 7 bases.

As for this clone: In the same sample, other DNA sequences code for this CDR3. V usage is TRBV9 and J usage is TRBJ2-5; D may be TRBD2 (6 bases). V was trimmed by 0 bases and J by 5 bases, leaving 8 bases between them. This CDR3 has 13 amino acids. Germline CDR1 and CDR2: SGDLS and YYNGEE. The CDR3 protein is CASSVGGVETQYF. In nucleotides, the CDR3 is TGTGCCAGCAGCGTAGGGGGGGTGGAGACCCAGTACTTC. The whole variable domain, filled in from reference TRBV9 and TRBJ2-5, reads DSGVTQTPKHLITATGQRVTLRCSPRSGDLSVYWYQQSLDQGLQFLIQYYNGEERAKGNILERFSAQQFPDLHSELNLSSLELGDSALYFCASSVGGVETQYFGPGTRLLVL.

The rearrangement links TRBV28 to TRBJ2-7, with D possibly being TRBD2 (6 bases). Trimming removed 3 bases from V and 3 bases from J, with 12 bases in between. CDR1 MDHEN and CDR2 SYDVKM come from the germline V gene. This CDR3 is built from 14 residues. CDR3 DNA sequence: TGTGCCAGCAGTTTGGCCCAGGGACTCTACGAGCAGTACTTC. Amino acids: CASSLAQGLYEQYF.

The gene calls are TRBV10-3 and TRBJ1-1, with a weak D call TRBD1 (6 bases). CDR1 is ENHRY, CDR2 SYGVKD, per germline. V was pared by 11 bases and J by 4 bases, with 20 bases between. CDR3 size: 14 residues. The CDR3 region has the DNA TGTGCCTCACAGGGTGGGATTGGCGGCACTGAAGCTTTCTTT. Translation gives CASQGGIGGTEAFF.

The CDR3 protein is CASSQDRVEIYNEQFF. The CDR3 bases are TGTGCCAGCAGCCAAGACAGGGTCGAGATTTACAATGAGCAGTTCTTC. The chain employs TRBV7-8 and TRBJ2-1, with TRBD1 identical over 7 bases. CDR1 is SGHVS, CDR2 FQNEAQ, per germline. Trimming at V came to 5 bases and at J to 4 bases, leaving 11 bases not matched to a gene. The CDR3 runs 16 residues.

The chain has TRBV19 and TRBJ1-5; weak D call: TRBD1 (5 bases). This CDR3 spans 14 amino acids. Germline CDR1 and CDR2: LNHDA and SQIVND (reference sequence). V was clipped by 5 bases and J by 2 bases, with 10 bases between them. CDR3 in amino acids: CASSSPRGNQPQHF. DNA of the CDR3: TGTGCCAGTAGTTCCCCCAGGGGCAATCAGCCCCAGCATTTT.

This chain joins TRBV6-5 and TRBJ2-7, with D possibly being TRBD2 (6 bases). Trimming cost V 8 bases and J 0 bases, with 14 bases left between them. There are 14 residues in the CDR3. Germline V CDR1 and CDR2: MNHEY, SVGAGI. CDR3 DNA: TGTGCCAGCTCGAACTACGGGGGCTCCTACGAGCAGTACTTC. Residues: CASSNYGGSYEQYF.

On this clone: The same CDR3 can be traced to other DNA sequences in this sample. This rearrangement joins TRBV5-1 to TRBJ2-1; 14 bases line up with TRBD2. The CDR3 totals 15 residues. With V trimmed by 3 bases and J by 8 bases, 4 bases remained unmatched. Germline V lookup: CDR1 SGHRS, CDR2 YFSETQ. For the CDR3, the DNA is TGCGCCAGCAGCTCGGGACTAGCGGGAGTCGATGAGCAGTTCTTC. Translating it yields CASSSGLAGVDEQFF. Full variable domain (outside the CDR3, taken from reference TRBV5-1 and TRBJ2-1): KAGVTQTPRYLIKTRGQQVTLSCSPISGHRSVSWYQQTPGQGLQFLFEYFSETQRNKGNFPGRFSGRQFSNSRSEMNVSTLELGDSALYLCASSSGLAGVDEQFFGPGTRLTVL.

The rearrangement links TRBV5-1 to TRBJ2-7; perhaps TRBD1 as D (5 bases). Germline values: CDR1 SGHRS, CDR2 YFSETQ. V dropped 0 bases and J dropped 0 bases, with 10 bases sitting between them. The CDR3 totals 15 residues. CDR3 sequence reads: CASSLARDSSYEQYF. Written as DNA, the CDR3 is TGCGCCAGCAGCTTGGCCCGAGACAGCTCCTACGAGCAGTACTTC.

The V gene is TRBV7-9, the J gene TRBJ2-2, with 9 bases identical to TRBD1. CDR1 SEHNR and CDR2 FQNEAQ come from the germline V gene (reference sequence). The CDR3 sequence is 16 residues long. V gave up 5 bases and J gave up 7 bases; unmatched junction bases: 11. CDR3 sequence reads: CASSLGTGQIGGELFF. CDR3 in DNA: TGTGCCAGCAGCCTAGGGACAGGGCAGATTGGCGGGGAGCTGTTTTTT.

The chain combines TRBV19 with TRBJ2-2; D remains ambiguous. V was pared by 1 base and J by 3 bases, with 12 bases between. Germline-derived CDR1 and CDR2 are LNHDA and SQIVND (reference sequence). This CDR3 comprises 16 residues. The DNA for the CDR3 is TGTGCCAGTAGTATAGCCGCTACAGCGTACACCGGGGAGCTGTTTTTT. The encoded protein is CASSIAATAYTGELFF.

V and J are TRBV28 and TRBJ1-2; TRBD1 aligns across 8 bases. This CDR3 comprises 14 residues. V was pared by 5 bases and J by 7 bases, with 9 bases of the junction left unmatched. Looked up from germline, CDR1 is MDHEN and CDR2 is SYDVKM. CDR3 sequence reads: CASSIYRGEGGYTF. The DNA of the CDR3 is TGTGCCAGCAGTATCTACAGGGGGGAAGGTGGCTACACCTTC.

The V call is TRBV14, the J call TRBJ2-1; 7 positions agree with TRBD1. Germline V gene data show CDR1 as SGHDN and CDR2 as FVKESK. The CDR3 is made up of 16 amino acids. V was clipped by 1 base and J by 1 base; unmatched bases: 4. CDR3 sequence reads: CASSQGDRVSYNEQFF. The CDR3 nucleotides read TGTGCCAGCAGCCAAGGAGACAGGGTTTCCTACAATGAGCAGTTCTTC.

J is TRBJ2-2 and V is TRBV5-4; TRBD2 is a possible D gene (5 bases). The V end lost 2 bases, the J end lost 11 bases, and 13 bases lay between the germline ends. CDR3 length equals 13 residues. The germline CDR1 and CDR2 sequences are SGHNT and YYREEE (reference sequence). CDR3 in amino acids: CASSFFEGGELFF. CDR3 sequence (DNA): TGTGCCAGCAGCTTCTTCGAGGGTGGCGAGCTGTTTTTT.

This chain links TRBV4-1 with TRBJ2-7; 9 bases fit TRBD1. This CDR3 has 19 residues. J gave up 4 bases and V 0 bases, and 16 bases lay outside the gene matches. Germline CDR1 reads MGHRA; CDR2 reads YSYEKL. CDR3 nucleotides: TGCGCCAGCAGCCAAGATTGGGGACAGGGTTATTCTCAAGGGTACGAGCAGTACTTC. The encoded protein is CASSQDWGQGYSQGYEQYF.

V is TRBV7-2 and J is TRBJ2-1, with no clear D. There are 10 residues in the CDR3. V lost 8 bases and J 5 bases, leaving 4 bases between the germline ends. Germline V gives CDR1 SGHTA, CDR2 FQGNSA. The CDR3 sequence: CASGNNEQFF. In nucleotides, the CDR3 is TGTGCCAGCGGAAACAATGAGCAGTTCTTC.

The chain carries TRBV7-9 and TRBJ1-1; a weak D match, TRBD1 (6 bases). Germline lookup yields CDR1 SEHNR and CDR2 FQNEAQ (reference sequence). The V end was cut by 2 bases, the J end by 1 base, with 17 bases between. The CDR3 sequence is 17 residues long. The CDR3 nucleotides are TGTGCCAGCAGCTTAACCACATTGCGGGACAAGAACACTGAAGCTTTCTTT. It specifies CASSLTTLRDKNTEAFF.